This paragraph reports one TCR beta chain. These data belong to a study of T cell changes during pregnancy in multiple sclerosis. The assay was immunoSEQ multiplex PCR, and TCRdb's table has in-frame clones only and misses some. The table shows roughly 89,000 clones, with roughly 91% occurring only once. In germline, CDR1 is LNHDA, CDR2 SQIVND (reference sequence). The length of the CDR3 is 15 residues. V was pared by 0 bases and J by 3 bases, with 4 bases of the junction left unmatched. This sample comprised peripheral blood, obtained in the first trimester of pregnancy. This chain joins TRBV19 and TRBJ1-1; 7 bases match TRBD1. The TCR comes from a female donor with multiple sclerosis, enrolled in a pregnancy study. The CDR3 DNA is TGTGCCAGTAGTATAGAACGACAGGGCTACACTGAAGCTTTCTTT. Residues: CASSIERQGYTEAFF. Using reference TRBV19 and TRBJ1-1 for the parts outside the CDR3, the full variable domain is DGGITQSPKYLFRKEGQNVTLSCEQNLNHDAMYWYRQDPGQGLRLIYYSQIVNDFQKGDIAEGYSVSREKKESFPLTVTSAQKNPTAFYLCASSIERQGYTEAFFGQGTRLTVV.